Below, one T cell receptor beta chain is given with its context. This sample was included in a study of cytomegalovirus exposure and HLA in healthy donors. Germline CDR1 MGHRA, CDR2 YSYEKL. This CDR3 region has 15 residues. V was shortened by 0 bases and J by 3 bases, with 8 bases between the two germline ends. Clones were read by immunoSEQ multiplex PCR, and TCRdb kept only the in-frame ones, dropping some. The data hold tens of thousands of clones, with roughly 96% observed a single time. Material: PBMCs. The source is a young man in good health and CMV-seronegative. The rearrangement uses TRBV4-1 and TRBJ1-4, with unresolved D. This CDR3 reads CASSQEGSSNEKLFF. In DNA form, the CDR3 reads TGCGCCAGCAGCCAAGAGGGCAGTTCTAATGAAAAACTGTTTTTT.